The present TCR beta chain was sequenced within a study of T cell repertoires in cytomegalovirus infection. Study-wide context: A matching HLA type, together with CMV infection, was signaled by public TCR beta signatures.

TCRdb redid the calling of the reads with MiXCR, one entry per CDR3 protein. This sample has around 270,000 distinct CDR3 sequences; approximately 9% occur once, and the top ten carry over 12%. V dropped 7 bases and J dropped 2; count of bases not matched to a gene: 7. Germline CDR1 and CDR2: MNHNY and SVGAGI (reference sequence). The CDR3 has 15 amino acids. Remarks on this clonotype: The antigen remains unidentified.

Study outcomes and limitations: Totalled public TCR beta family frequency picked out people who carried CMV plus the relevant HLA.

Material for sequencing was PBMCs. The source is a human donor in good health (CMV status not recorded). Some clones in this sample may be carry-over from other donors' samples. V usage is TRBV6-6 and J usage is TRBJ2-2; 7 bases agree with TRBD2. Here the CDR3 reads CASTLSGGNTGELFF. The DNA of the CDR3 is TGTGCCAGCACCCTATCGGGGGGTAACACCGGGGAGCTGTTTTTT.